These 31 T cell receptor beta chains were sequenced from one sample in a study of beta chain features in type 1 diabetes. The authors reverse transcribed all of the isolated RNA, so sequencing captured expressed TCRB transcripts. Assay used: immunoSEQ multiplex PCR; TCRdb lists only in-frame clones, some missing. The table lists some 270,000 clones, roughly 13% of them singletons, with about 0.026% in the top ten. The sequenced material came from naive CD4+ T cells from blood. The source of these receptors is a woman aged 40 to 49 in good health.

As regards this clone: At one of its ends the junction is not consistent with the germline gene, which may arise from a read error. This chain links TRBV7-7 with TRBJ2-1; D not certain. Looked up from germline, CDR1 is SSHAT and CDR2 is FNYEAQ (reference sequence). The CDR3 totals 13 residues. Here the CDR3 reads CASRLTEYNEQFF. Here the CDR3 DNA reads TGTGCTAGCAGACTGACTGAATACAATGAGCAGTTCTTC.

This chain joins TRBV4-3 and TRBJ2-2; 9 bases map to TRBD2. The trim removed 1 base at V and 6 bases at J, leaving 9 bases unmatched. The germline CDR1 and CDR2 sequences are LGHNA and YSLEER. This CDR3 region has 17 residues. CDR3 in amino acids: CASSQGVRGGVAGELFF. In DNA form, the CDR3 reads TGCGCCAGCAGCCAAGGAGTTCGCGGGGGGGTGGCCGGGGAGCTGTTTTTT.

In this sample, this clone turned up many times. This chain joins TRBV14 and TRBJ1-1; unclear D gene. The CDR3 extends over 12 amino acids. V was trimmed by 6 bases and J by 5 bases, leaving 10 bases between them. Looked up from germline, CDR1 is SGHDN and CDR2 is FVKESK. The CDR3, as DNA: TGTGCCAGCAGTCGAAGAGAGACTGAAGCTTTCTTT. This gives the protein CASSRRETEAFF.

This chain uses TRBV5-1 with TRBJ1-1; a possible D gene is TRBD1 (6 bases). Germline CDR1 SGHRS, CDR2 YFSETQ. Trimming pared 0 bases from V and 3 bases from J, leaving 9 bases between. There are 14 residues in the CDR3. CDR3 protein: CASSLVAGDTEAFF. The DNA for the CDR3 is TGCGCCAGCAGCTTGGTGGCAGGGGACACTGAAGCTTTCTTT.

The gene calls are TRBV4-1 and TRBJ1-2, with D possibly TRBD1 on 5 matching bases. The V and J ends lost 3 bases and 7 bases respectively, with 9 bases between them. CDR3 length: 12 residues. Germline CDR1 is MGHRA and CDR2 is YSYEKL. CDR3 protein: CASSQSRGGYTF. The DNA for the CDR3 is TGCGCCAGCAGCCAGAGTAGGGGTGGCTACACCTTC.

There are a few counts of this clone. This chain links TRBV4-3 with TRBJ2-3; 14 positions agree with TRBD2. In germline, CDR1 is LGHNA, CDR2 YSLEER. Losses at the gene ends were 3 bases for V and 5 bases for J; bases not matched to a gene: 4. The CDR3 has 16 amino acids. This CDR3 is CASSQEGTSGGDTQYF. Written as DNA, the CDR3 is TGCGCCAGCAGCCAGGAAGGGACTAGCGGGGGAGATACGCAGTATTTT.

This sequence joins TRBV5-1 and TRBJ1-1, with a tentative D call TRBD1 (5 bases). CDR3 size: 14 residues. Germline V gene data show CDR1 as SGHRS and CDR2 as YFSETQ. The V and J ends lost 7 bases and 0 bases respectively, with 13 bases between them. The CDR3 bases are TGCGCCAGCTCGGGGGGGGTCATGAACACTGAAGCTTTCTTT. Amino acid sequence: CASSGGVMNTEAFF.

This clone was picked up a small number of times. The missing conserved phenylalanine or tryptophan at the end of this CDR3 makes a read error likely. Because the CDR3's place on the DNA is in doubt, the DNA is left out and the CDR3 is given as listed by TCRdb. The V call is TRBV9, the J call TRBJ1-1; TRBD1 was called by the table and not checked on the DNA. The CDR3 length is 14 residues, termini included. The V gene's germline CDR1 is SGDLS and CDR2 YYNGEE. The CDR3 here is CASSPQVQGGYFIA.

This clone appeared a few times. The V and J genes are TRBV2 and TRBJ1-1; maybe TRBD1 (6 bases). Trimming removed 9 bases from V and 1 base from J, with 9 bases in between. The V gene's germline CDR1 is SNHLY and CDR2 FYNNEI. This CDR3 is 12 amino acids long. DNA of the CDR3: TGTGCCAGTAAGGGGGAGAACACTGAAGCTTTCTTT. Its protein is CASKGENTEAFF.

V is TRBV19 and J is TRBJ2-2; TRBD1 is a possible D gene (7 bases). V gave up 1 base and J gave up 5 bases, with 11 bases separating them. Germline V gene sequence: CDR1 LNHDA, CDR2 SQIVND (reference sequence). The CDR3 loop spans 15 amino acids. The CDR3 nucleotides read TGTGCCAGTAGTATAGGCCAGGGGGGTACCGGGGAGCTGTTTTTT. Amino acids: CASSIGQGGTGELFF.

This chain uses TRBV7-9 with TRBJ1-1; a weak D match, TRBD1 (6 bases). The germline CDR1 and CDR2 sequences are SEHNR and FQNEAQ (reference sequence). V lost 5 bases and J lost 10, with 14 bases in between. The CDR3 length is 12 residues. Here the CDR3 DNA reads TGTGCCAGCAGCCAAGGGCGGGGGGCAGCTTTCTTT. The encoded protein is CASSQGRGAAFF.

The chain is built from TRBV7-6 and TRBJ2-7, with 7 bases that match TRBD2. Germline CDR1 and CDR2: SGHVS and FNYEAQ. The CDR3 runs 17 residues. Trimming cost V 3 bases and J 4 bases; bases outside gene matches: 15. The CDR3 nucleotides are TGTGCCAGCAGCTTCAGGGAGGGGAGGCGGGGAGTTTACGAGCAGTACTTC. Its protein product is CASSFREGRRGVYEQYF.

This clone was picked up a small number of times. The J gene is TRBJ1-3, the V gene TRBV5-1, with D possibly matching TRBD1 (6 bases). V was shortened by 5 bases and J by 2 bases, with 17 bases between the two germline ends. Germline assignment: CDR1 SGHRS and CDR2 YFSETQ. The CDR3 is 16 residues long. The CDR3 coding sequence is TGCGCCAGCAGACCATATGACAGGAGCACTGGAAACACCATATATTTT. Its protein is CASRPYDRSTGNTIYF.

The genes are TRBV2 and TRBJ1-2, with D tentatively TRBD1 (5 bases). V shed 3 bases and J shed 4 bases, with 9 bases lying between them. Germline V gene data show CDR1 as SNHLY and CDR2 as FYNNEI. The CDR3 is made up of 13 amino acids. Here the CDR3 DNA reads TGTGCCAGCAGTGAGGGACTACGCTATGGCTACACCTTC. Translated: CASSEGLRYGYTF.

Here the CDR3 DNA reads TGTGCCACGAAACGGACAGGGGGCGCGCCCAATGAGCAGTTCTTC. Translated: CATKRTGGAPNEQFF. This chain links TRBV6-1 with TRBJ2-1; 11 positions match TRBD1. Germline lookup yields CDR1 MNHNS and CDR2 SASEGT. CDR3 length: 15 amino acids. The V and J ends lost 10 bases and 6 bases, in that order; junction bases with no gene match: 11.

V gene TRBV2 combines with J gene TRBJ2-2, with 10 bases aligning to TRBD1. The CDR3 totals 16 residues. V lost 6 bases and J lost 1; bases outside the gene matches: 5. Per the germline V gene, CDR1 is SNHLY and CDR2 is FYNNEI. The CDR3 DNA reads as TGTGCCAGCAGCCGACAGGGGGCGCGGAACACCGGGGAGCTGTTTTTT. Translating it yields CASSRQGARNTGELFF. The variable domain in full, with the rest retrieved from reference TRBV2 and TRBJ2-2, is EPEVTQTPSHQVTQMGQEVILRCVPISNHLYFYWYRQILGQKVEFLVSFYNNEISEKSEIFDDQFSVERPDGSNFTLKIRSTKLEDSAMYFCASSRQGARNTGELFFGEGSRLTVL.

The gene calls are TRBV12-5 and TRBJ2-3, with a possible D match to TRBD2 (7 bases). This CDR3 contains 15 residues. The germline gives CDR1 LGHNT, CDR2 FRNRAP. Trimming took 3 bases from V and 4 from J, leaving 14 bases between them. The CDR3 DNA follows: TGTGCTAGTGGTTTTGGGGGGGGCCGCGCAGATACGCAGTATTTT. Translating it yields CASGFGGGRADTQYF.

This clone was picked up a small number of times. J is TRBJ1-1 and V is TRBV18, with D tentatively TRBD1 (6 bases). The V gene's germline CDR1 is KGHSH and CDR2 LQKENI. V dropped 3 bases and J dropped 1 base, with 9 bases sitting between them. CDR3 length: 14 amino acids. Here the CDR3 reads CASSPQDRNTEAFF. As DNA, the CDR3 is TGTGCCAGCTCACCCCAGGACAGGAACACTGAAGCTTTCTTT. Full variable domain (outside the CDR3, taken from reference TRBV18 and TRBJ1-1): NAGVMQNPRHLVRRRGQEARLRCSPMKGHSHVYWYRQLPEEGLKFMVYLQKENIIDESGMPKERFSAEFPKEGPSILRIQQVVRGDSAAYFCASSPQDRNTEAFFGQGTRLTVV.

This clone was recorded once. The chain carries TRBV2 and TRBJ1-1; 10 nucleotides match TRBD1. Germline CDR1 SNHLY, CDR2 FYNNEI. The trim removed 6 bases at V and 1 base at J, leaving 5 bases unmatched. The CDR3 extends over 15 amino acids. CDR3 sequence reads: CASSQRTGGNTEAFF. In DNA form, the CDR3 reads TGTGCCAGCAGCCAAAGGACAGGGGGGAACACTGAAGCTTTCTTT.

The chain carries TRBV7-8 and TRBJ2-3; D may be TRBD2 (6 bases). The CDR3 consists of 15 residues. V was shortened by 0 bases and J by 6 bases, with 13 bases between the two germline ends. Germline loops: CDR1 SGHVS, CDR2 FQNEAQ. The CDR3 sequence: CASSLAGLGPDTQYF. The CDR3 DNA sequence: TGTGCCAGCAGCTTAGCGGGACTCGGCCCGGATACGCAGTATTTT.

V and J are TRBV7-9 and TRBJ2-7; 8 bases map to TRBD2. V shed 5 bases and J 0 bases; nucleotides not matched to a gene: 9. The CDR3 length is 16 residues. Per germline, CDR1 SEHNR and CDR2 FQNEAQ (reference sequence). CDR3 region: CASSPSLAASSYEQYF. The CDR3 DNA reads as TGTGCCAGCAGCCCGTCACTAGCGGCGAGCTCCTACGAGCAGTACTTC. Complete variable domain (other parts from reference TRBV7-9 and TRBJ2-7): DTGVSQNPRHKITKRGQNVTFRCDPISEHNRLYWYRQTLGQGPEFLTYFQNEAQLEKSRLLSDRFSAERPKGSFSTLEIQRTEQGDSAMYLCASSPSLAASSYEQYFGPGTRLTVT.

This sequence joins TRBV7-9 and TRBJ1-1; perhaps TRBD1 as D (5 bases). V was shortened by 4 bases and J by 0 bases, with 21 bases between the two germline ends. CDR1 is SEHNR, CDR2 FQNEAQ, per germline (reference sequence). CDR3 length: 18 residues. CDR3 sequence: CASSSKADRLSLNTEAFF. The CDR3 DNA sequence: TGTGCCAGCAGCTCCAAAGCAGACAGACTTTCTTTGAACACTGAAGCTTTCTTT.

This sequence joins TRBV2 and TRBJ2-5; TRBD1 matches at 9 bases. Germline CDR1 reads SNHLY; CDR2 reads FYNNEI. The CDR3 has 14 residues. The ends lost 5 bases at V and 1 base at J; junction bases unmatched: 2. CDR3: CASSNRGLQETQYF. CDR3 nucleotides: TGTGCCAGCAGTAACAGGGGGCTCCAAGAGACCCAGTACTTC.

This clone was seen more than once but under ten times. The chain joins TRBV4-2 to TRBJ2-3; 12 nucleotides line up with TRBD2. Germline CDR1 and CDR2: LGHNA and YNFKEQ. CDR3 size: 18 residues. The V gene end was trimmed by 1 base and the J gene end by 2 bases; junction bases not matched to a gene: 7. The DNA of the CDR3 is TGTGCCAGCAGCCAAGGGACTAGCGGGGATGACTACACAGATACGCAGTATTTT. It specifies CASSQGTSGDDYTDTQYF.

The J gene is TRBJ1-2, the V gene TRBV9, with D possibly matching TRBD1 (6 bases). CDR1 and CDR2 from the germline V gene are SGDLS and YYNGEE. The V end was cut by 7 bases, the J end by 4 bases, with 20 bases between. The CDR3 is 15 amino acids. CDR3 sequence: CASGQGTSPGYGYTF. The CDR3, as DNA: TGTGCCAGCGGGCAGGGGACATCTCCGGGCTATGGCTACACCTTC.

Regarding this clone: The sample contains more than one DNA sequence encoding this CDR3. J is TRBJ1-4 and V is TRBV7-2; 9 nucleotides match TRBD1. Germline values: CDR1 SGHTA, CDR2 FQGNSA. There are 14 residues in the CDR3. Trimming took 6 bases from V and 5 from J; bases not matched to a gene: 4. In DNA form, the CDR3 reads TGTGCCAGCAGTTCGGGACAGGGAAATGAAAAACTGTTTTTT. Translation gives CASSSGQGNEKLFF.

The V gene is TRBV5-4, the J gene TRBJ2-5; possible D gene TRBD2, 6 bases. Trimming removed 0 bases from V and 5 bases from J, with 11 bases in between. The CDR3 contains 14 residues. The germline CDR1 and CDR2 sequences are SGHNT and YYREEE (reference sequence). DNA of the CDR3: TGTGCCAGCAGCTTGGCTGGAGGGATGGAGACCCAGTACTTC. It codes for CASSLAGGMETQYF.

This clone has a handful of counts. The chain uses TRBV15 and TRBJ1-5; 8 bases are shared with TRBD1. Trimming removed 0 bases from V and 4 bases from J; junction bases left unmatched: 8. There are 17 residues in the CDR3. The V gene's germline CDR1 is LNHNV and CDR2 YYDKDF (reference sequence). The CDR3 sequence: CATSREFDRGRNQPQHF. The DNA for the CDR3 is TGTGCCACCAGCAGAGAATTTGACAGGGGTAGGAATCAGCCCCAGCATTTT.

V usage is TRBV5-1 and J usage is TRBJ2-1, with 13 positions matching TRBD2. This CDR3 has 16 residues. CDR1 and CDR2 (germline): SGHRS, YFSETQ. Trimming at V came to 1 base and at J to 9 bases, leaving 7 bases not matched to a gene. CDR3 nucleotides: TGCGCCAGCAGCTTGACTAGCGGGGGGGCTGGTGCTGAGCAGTTCTTC. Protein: CASSLTSGGAGAEQFF.

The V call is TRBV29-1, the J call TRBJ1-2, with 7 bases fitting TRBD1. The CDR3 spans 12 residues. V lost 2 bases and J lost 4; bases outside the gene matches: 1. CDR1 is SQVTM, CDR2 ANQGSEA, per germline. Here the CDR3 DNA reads TGCAGCGTTGAACGACAGGGCTATGGCTACACCTTC. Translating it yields CSVERQGYGYTF.

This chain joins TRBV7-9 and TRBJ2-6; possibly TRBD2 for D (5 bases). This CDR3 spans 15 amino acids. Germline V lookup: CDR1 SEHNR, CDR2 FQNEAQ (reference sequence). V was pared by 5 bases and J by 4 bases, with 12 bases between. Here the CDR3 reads CASSPRGVGANVLTF. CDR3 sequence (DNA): TGTGCCAGCAGCCCACGGGGAGTGGGGGCCAACGTCCTGACTTTC.